The sequence of this T cell receptor (beta chain) was determined in a study of shared clonotypes between healthy human individuals. Notes on this clone: No antigen is known for it.

This CDR3 has 14 residues. Trimming stripped 0 bases from V and 6 bases from J, with 12 bases between. Germline V gene sequence: CDR1 MGHRA, CDR2 YSYEKL. Study-wide findings and caveats: Clonotype sharing among donors was expected to depend on sequencing depth.

CD45RO-negative, CCR7-selected cells formed the naive CD8 fraction, which excluded terminally differentiated effector memory CD45RA+ cells. Libraries were prepared by immunoSEQ multiplex PCR; TCRdb keeps only in-frame clonotypes and omits some of them. The data show hundreds of thousands of clones, with about 96% seen just once and less than 0.25% held by the top ten. V usage is TRBV4-1 and J usage is TRBJ2-7; D unclear. Sequences were obtained from naive CD8+ T cells sorted from blood. The sequence was obtained from a young man in good health. CDR3 DNA: TGCGCCAGCAGCCAAGACCCTGCATCTCTCGAGCAGTACTTC. Its translation: CASSQDPASLEQYF.